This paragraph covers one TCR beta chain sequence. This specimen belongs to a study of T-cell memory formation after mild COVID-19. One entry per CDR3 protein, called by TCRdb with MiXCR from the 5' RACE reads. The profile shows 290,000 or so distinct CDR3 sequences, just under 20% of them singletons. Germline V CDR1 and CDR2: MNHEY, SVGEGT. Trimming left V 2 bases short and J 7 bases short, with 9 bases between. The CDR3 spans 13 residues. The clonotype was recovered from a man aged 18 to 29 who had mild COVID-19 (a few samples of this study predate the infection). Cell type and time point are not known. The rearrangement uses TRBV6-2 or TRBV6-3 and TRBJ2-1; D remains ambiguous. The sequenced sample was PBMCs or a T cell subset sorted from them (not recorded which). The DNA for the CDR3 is TGTGCCAGCAGTTACATAAGACCAAATGAGCAGTTCTTC. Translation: CASSYIRPNEQFF.